Below are 27 T cell receptor beta chains sequenced from a single sample in a study of T-cell memory formation after mild COVID-19. MiXCR, applied by TCRdb to the 5' RACE reads, yields one record per CDR3 protein. The top ten clones hold approximately 40% of a sample with 110,000 or so distinct CDR3 sequences, 22% of them seen once. The sequencing input was PBMCs or a T cell subset sorted from them (not recorded which). The receptors stem from a man aged 18 to 29 who had mild COVID-19 (a few samples of this study predate the infection). Cell type and time point are not known.

The chain joins TRBV12-3 or TRBV12-4 to TRBJ2-2, with TRBD2 identical over 10 bases. The CDR3 loop spans 17 amino acids. V lost 6 bases, J lost 1 base, and 8 bases stayed unmatched. This CDR3 is CASRASRLAGNTGELFF. Written as DNA, the CDR3 is TGTGCCAGCAGGGCATCCAGACTAGCGGGGAACACCGGGGAGCTGTTTTTT.

This chain connects TRBV5-1 to TRBJ2-3; D is undetermined. The CDR3 sequence is 15 residues long. The V end lost 3 bases, the J end lost 0 bases, and 11 bases lay between the germline ends. Germline lookup yields CDR1 SGHRS and CDR2 YFSETQ. CDR3 sequence reads: CASSYTEASTDTQYF. Written as DNA, the CDR3 is TGCGCCAGCAGCTACACAGAAGCTAGCACAGATACGCAGTATTTT. Drawing the rest from reference TRBV5-1 and TRBJ2-3, the complete variable domain is KAGVTQTPRYLIKTRGQQVTLSCSPISGHRSVSWYQQTPGQGLQFLFEYFSETQRNKGNFPGRFSGRQFSNSRSEMNVSTLELGDSALYLCASSYTEASTDTQYFGPGTRLTVL.

CDR3 nucleotides: TGTGCCAGCAGAGAAGCAAACAGGGACTATGGCTACACCTTC. Its protein product is CASREANRDYGYTF. The chain links TRBV12-3 or TRBV12-4 to TRBJ1-2, with a possible D match to TRBD1 (6 bases). V lost 6 bases to trimming and J lost 3 bases, with 14 bases between them. The CDR3 spans 14 residues.

The chain carries TRBV20-1 and TRBJ2-5, with D maybe TRBD2 (5 bases). The CDR3 sequence is 14 residues long. Per the germline V gene, CDR1 is DFQATT and CDR2 is SNEGSKA (reference sequence). Trimming pared 0 bases from V and 1 base from J, leaving 9 bases between. The chain's CDR3 is CSARDTGIQETQYF. The DNA for the CDR3 is TGCAGTGCTAGAGATACCGGGATCCAAGAGACCCAGTACTTC.

This clonotype was observed a handful of times. V and J are TRBV7-8 and TRBJ2-7; D unclear. V lost 5 bases and J 3 bases, leaving 11 bases between the germline ends. In germline, CDR1 is SGHVS, CDR2 FQNEAQ. CDR3 length: 13 residues. The CDR3 region has the DNA TGTGCCAGCAGCCCAGGCCCCAGCTACGAGCAGTACGTC. It is translated as CASSPGPSYEQYV.

This clonotype was detected a few times. The V call is TRBV9, the J call TRBJ2-1, with 10 nucleotides matching TRBD2. After removal of 0 bases from V and 5 bases from J, the junction contained 2 bases not matched to a gene. The CDR3 is 15 amino acids. CDR1 is SGDLS and CDR2 is YYNGEE in the germline V gene. Here the CDR3 reads CASSVVLAGDNEQFF. CDR3 sequence (DNA): TGTGCCAGCAGCGTAGTTCTAGCGGGGGACAATGAGCAGTTCTTC.

This clonotype was found a few times. The chain uses TRBV25-1 and TRBJ1-1; a possible D gene is TRBD1 (5 bases). The CDR3 is 15 amino acids. CDR1 is MGHDK, CDR2 SYGVNS, per germline. Trimming stripped 5 bases from V and 2 bases from J, with 15 bases between. This chain's CDR3 is CASSPSGTGNTEAFF. CDR3 DNA: TGTGCCAGCAGTCCTTCCGGGACGGGAAACACTGAAGCTTTCTTT.

The chain is built from TRBV12-3 or TRBV12-4 and TRBJ2-1; 10 positions match TRBD1. This CDR3 comprises 14 residues. After removal of 5 bases from V and 6 bases from J, the junction contained 4 bases not matched to a gene. CDR3 coding DNA: TGTGCCAGCAGTCCTGACAGGGGGCGCAATGAGCAGTTCTTC. The encoded protein is CASSPDRGRNEQFF.

In its sample, this clonotype was seen many times. The rearrangement uses TRBV7-8 and TRBJ2-3; 8 nucleotides align to TRBD1. J was trimmed by 4 bases and V by 5 bases; bases with no gene match: 11. Germline CDR1 SGHVS, CDR2 FQNEAQ. CDR3 size: 16 residues. DNA of the CDR3: TGTGCCAGCAGCGCAACAGGGGGTCGAGCTGCAGATACGCAGTATTTT. It codes for CASSATGGRAADTQYF.

This rearrangement joins TRBV6-5 to TRBJ2-5; perhaps TRBD1 as D (5 bases). Trimming removed 6 bases from V and 1 base from J, with 9 bases in between. Germline CDR1 MNHEY, CDR2 SVGAGI. The CDR3 extends over 13 amino acids. CDR3: CASSPGFQETQYF. In DNA, the CDR3 is TGTGCCAGCAGCCCAGGGTTCCAAGAGACCCAGTACTTC.

This clonotype has a handful of counts. Here the CDR3 DNA reads TGTGCCAGCAGCTGGACAGGGGAGTCCCTCCTGGCCAACGTCCTGACTTTC. Encoded protein: CASSWTGESLLANVLTF. The chain combines TRBV5-5 with TRBJ2-6; 9 bases agree with TRBD1. V lost 3 bases to trimming and J lost 6 bases; unmatched junction nucleotides: 10. CDR1 SGHKS and CDR2 YYEKEE come from the germline V gene (reference sequence). This CDR3 is 17 amino acids long.

This clonotype has more than one count but fewer than ten. The chain recombines TRBV4-3 with TRBJ2-2, with D perhaps matching TRBD1 (5 bases). The V end was cut by 0 bases, the J end by 2 bases, with 16 bases between. The CDR3 totals 18 residues. Germline V gives CDR1 LGHNA, CDR2 YSLEER. The CDR3 reads CASSQDLWGQRNTGELFF. The DNA for the CDR3 is TGCGCCAGCAGCCAAGACTTATGGGGCCAAAGAAACACCGGGGAGCTGTTTTTT.

This clonotype was detected only a few times. The V gene is TRBV19, the J gene TRBJ1-1; a weak D match, TRBD1 (5 bases). The CDR3 sequence is 12 residues long. Germline-derived CDR1 and CDR2 are LNHDA and SQIVND (reference sequence). The V end was cut by 3 bases, the J end by 10 bases, with 12 bases between. The CDR3 is CASSIYGAGAFF. The CDR3 bases are TGTGCCAGTAGTATCTATGGGGCGGGAGCTTTCTTT.

V gene TRBV5-1 combines with J gene TRBJ2-7; D is perhaps TRBD1 or TRBD2 (6 bases each). Germline lookup yields CDR1 SGHRS and CDR2 YFSETQ. The V end was cut by 4 bases, the J end by 4 bases, with 12 bases between. The CDR3 is made up of 13 amino acids. The CDR3 DNA sequence: TGCGCCAGCAGCGCGGGACACGGGTACGAGCAGTACTTC. Amino acids: CASSAGHGYEQYF.

This clonotype was found a few times. CDR3 nucleotide sequence: TGCAGCGTTACCTTTGGAGGTAGTGTAGATACGCAGTATTTT. Translating gives CSVTFGGSVDTQYF. This chain uses TRBV29-1 with TRBJ2-3; tentatively, D is TRBD2 (5 bases). CDR1 and CDR2 from the germline V gene are SQVTM and ANQGSEA. The ends were cut back, 5 bases at V and 5 bases at J, with 17 bases in the middle. This CDR3 comprises 14 residues.

The chain recombines TRBV25-1 with TRBJ1-1; 7 bases are a match to TRBD1. The CDR3 is made up of 17 amino acids. Germline V gives CDR1 MGHDK, CDR2 SYGVNS. With 2 bases clipped from V and 3 bases from J, the junction kept 12 bases outside the gene matches. CDR3 sequence: CASSERESYDRDTEAFF. The CDR3 DNA is TGTGCCAGCAGTGAACGAGAATCTTATGACAGGGACACTGAAGCTTTCTTT.

The chain combines TRBV7-9 with TRBJ1-5; D not certain. Trimming left V 5 bases short and J 4 bases short, with 21 bases between. Germline-derived CDR1 and CDR2 are SEHNR and FQNEAQ (reference sequence). This CDR3 comprises 17 residues. As DNA, the CDR3 is TGTGCCAGCAGCGAAACCGCGGACGGCTATAATAATCAGCCCCAGCATTTT. Translated: CASSETADGYNNQPQHF.

This clonotype showed up just a few times. V and J are TRBV5-4 and TRBJ2-3; D is perhaps TRBD1 or TRBD2 (5 bases each). Looked up from germline, CDR1 is SGHNT and CDR2 is YYREEE (reference sequence). This CDR3 has 11 amino acids. V was pared by 4 bases and J by 10 bases, with 10 bases between. In DNA form, the CDR3 reads TGTGCCAGCAGCGTCGGGACGGCGCAGTATTTT. Its protein product is CASSVGTAQYF.

This clonotype has a handful of counts. The genes are TRBV5-1 and TRBJ2-1; TRBD1 agrees at 8 bases. Losses at the gene ends were 0 bases for V and 6 bases for J; bases not matched to a gene: 5. Looked up from germline, CDR1 is SGHRS and CDR2 is YFSETQ. The CDR3 extends over 15 amino acids. The CDR3 coding sequence is TGCGCCAGCAGCTTGGGACAGGGGTTAGGCAATGAGCAGTTCTTC. Protein sequence: CASSLGQGLGNEQFF.

This clonotype was observed a few times. The chain uses TRBV6-2 or TRBV6-3 and TRBJ1-1; D is unresolved. The length of the CDR3 is 14 residues. Trimming took off 3 bases at V and 4 bases at J, with 12 bases between the two ends. Germline CDR1 reads MNHEY; CDR2 reads SVGEGT. The CDR3 is CASSYSSVPTEAFF. The CDR3 DNA reads TGTGCCAGCAGTTATTCGTCAGTTCCCACTGAAGCTTTCTTT.

The chain has TRBV11-2 and TRBJ1-1, with a weak D call TRBD1 (5 bases). Germline assignment: CDR1 SGHAT and CDR2 FQNNGV. There are 13 residues in the CDR3. V was clipped by 1 base and J by 7 bases, with 10 bases between them. CDR3: CASSLVGGGEAFF. Written as DNA, the CDR3 is TGTGCCAGCAGCTTAGTGGGCGGGGGTGAAGCTTTCTTT.

The chain has TRBV4-1 and TRBJ2-7, with 7 positions matching TRBD2. The germline gives CDR1 MGHRA, CDR2 YSYEKL. Losses at the gene ends were 2 bases for V and 5 bases for J; bases not matched to a gene: 9. CDR3 length: 15 residues. The CDR3 coding sequence is TGCGCCAGCAGCCAACGGGGAGGGGCCGGCCACGAGCAGTACTTC. It translates to CASSQRGGAGHEQYF.

This clonotype has more than one count but fewer than ten. The gene calls are TRBV4-2 and TRBJ2-3, with 9 bases fitting TRBD2. From germline, CDR1 is LGHNA and CDR2 YNFKEQ. The V and J ends lost 0 bases and 2 bases, in that order; junction bases with no gene match: 6. This CDR3 is 17 amino acids long. The DNA for the CDR3 is TGTGCCAGCAGCCAAGATAGAAGCGGGGGGCCCACAGATACGCAGTATTTT. Encoded protein: CASSQDRSGGPTDTQYF.

The chain links TRBV10-3 to TRBJ1-5; maybe TRBD1 (5 bases). Germline V gene sequence: CDR1 ENHRY, CDR2 SYGVKD. The V end lost 0 bases, the J end lost 1 base, and 13 bases lay between the germline ends. This CDR3 region has 17 residues. For the CDR3, the DNA is TGTGCCATCAGTGAGTCGAATTCGGGGCCCAGCAATCAGCCCCAGCATTTT. Its translation: CAISESNSGPSNQPQHF.

The J gene is TRBJ2-7, the V gene TRBV6-5; D uncertain. Germline CDR1 is MNHEY and CDR2 is SVGAGI. The V end lost 5 bases, the J end lost 0 bases, and 11 bases lay between the germline ends. The CDR3 sequence is 14 residues long. The CDR3 sequence: CASSATVNSYEQYF. The CDR3 nucleotides read TGTGCCAGCAGTGCGACGGTGAACTCCTACGAGCAGTACTTC.

This clonotype was seen a handful of times. This chain joins TRBV15 and TRBJ2-7; tentatively, D is TRBD1 (6 bases). The CDR3 contains 15 residues. V gave up 3 bases and J gave up 4 bases, with 16 bases separating them. The germline V gene has CDR1 LNHNV and CDR2 YYDKDF (reference sequence). CDR3 protein: CATSSDRSTFYEQYV. CDR3 DNA sequence: TGTGCCACCAGCAGCGACAGGAGTACGTTTTACGAGCAGTACGTC.

This clonotype was counted a few times. V and J are TRBV7-2 and TRBJ1-1; a weak D match, TRBD1 (5 bases). Trimming left V 4 bases short and J 3 bases short, with 9 bases between. From germline, CDR1 is SGHTA and CDR2 FQGNSA. The CDR3 consists of 13 residues. CDR3 protein: CASSSWDYTEAFF. Written as DNA, the CDR3 is TGTGCCAGCAGCTCGTGGGACTACACTGAAGCTTTCTTT.